This entry describes one T cell receptor (beta chain). Clones were sequenced by immunoSEQ multiplex PCR, and TCRdb holds only the in-frame ones, with some missing. This sample carries roughly 280,000 clones, under 90% of them seen once, and the ten largest clones take under 2.5%. This sample was taken from a study of blood T cell repertoires in COVID-19. Study overall: Whether acute or convalescent, the COVID-19 samples came from the United States, Italy and Spain. From T cells, B-cell-depleted T cells, or PBMCs came the material, which was cDNA or gDNA.

Before being deemed recovered, Cohort 3 donors had two negative PCRs, clearance, or symptom resolution. The CDR3 length is 15 residues. Germline V CDR1 and CDR2: SGHRS, YFSETQ. V shed 0 bases, J shed 10 bases, and the junction held 6 bases outside the gene matches. The sequence was collected from a woman aged 60 to 75 who had recovered from COVID-19. The rearrangement uses TRBV5-1 and TRBJ2-2, with 10 bases identical to TRBD2. The specimen sequenced was PBMCs or T cells enriched from blood (not recorded which). The chain's CDR3 is CASSLEGTSVEELFF. The CDR3 coding sequence is TGCGCCAGCAGCTTGGAGGGGACTAGCGTCGAGGAGCTGTTTTTT.